This is a list of T cell receptor beta chains from one sample in a study of long-term antiretroviral therapy in people with HIV. TCRdb's table, derived via immunoSEQ multiplex PCR, lists solely in-frame clones and lacks some. Here the sample spans around 17,000 clones, over 60% being singletons. Source: unsorted PBMCs, taken 2.5 years before starting antiretroviral therapy. These receptors were collected from a woman aged 50 to 60 with HIV. Both conserved end residues are part of each CDR3. The D gene is left open where the match is weak. Clone size is given for some rows only: seen once, a few or many times, or a class if the clone is expanded.

TRBV5-5	TRBD1	TRBJ2-7	-	TGTGCCAGCAGCTTGACCCCGGGACAGGGAATCGAGCAGTACTTC	CASSLTPGQGIEQYF
TRBV30	-	TRBJ1-6	-	TGTGCCTGGAGTGTACGTGGGGAATCACCCCTCCACTTT	CAWSVRGESPLHF
TRBV10-3	-	TRBJ2-4	-	TGTGCCATCAGTGAGCAGGGGGCCAAAAACATTCAGTACTTC	CAISEQGAKNIQYF
TRBV6-5	-	TRBJ1-1	-	TGTGCCAGCAAAGAGCGGGGGGGCCCTAACACTGAAGCTTTCTTT	CASKERGGPNTEAFF
TRBV5-1	-	TRBJ1-2	-	TGCGCCAGCAGCATGGAGGGTAGAGGGCACGGCTACACCTTC	CASSMEGRGHGYTF
TRBV6-1	-	TRBJ1-2	large	TGTGCCAGCAGTGATGGGTTGTATGGCTACACCTTC	CASSDGLYGYTF
TRBV19	-	TRBJ1-1	-	TGTGCCAGCCTTGAAGGGTTGAACACTGAAGCTTTCTTT	CASLEGLNTEAFF
TRBV7-6	-	TRBJ1-4	-	TGTGCCAGCAATAATGGCGGGCAGGAAAAACTGTTTTTT	CASNNGGQEKLFF
TRBV10-1	-	TRBJ1-4	-	TGCGCCAGCAGTGACGGCGGGGAAGGCGATGAAAAACTGTTTTTT	CASSDGGEGDEKLFF
TRBV5-1	TRBD1	TRBJ1-2	-	TGCGCCAGCAGCCAAGGGGGCGACTATGGCTACACCTTC	CASSQGGDYGYTF
TRBV6-5	TRBD1	TRBJ1-1	few	TGTGCCAGCAGTTATCAGGGGGCAGCTGAAGCTTTCTTT	CASSYQGAAEAFF
TRBV6-5	-	TRBJ2-2	-	TGTGCCAGCAGTTACTGGAGCGGGGAGCTGTTTTTT	CASSYWSGELFF
TRBV10-2	-	TRBJ1-5	once	TGCGCCAGCAGTGACGAAGGCTTGAGGGGATATCAGCCCCAGCATTTT	CASSDEGLRGYQPQHF
TRBV29-1	-	TRBJ2-2	-	TGCAGCGTCCGTGTGGGGAACACCGGGGAGCTGTTTTTT	CSVRVGNTGELFF
TRBV6-5	-	TRBJ1-2	-	TGTGCCAGCAGTCCCGGATCCGGGTATGGCTACACCTTC	CASSPGSGYGYTF
TRBV1	-	TRBJ2-7	-	TGCACCAGCAGCCGAACGGGACTAGCGGGGGGGCCGGGAGAGCAGTACTTC	CTSSRTGLAGGPGEQYF
TRBV5-4	-	TRBJ1-1	-	TGTGCCAGCAGCCTCCCGGGGTATAAAGAAGCTTTCTTT	CASSLPGYKEAFF
TRBV10-3	-	TRBJ1-5	once	TGTGCCATCAGTGAGACAGGGAATCAGCCCCAGCATTTT	CAISETGNQPQHF
TRBV5-1	-	TRBJ2-7	-	TGCGCCAGCAGCCCCGATGGGCCAACCTACGAGCAGTACTTC	CASSPDGPTYEQYF
TRBV28	-	TRBJ1-5	-	TGTGCCAGCAGTTTATATGCGTCCGAGGGACAGCCCCAGCATTTT	CASSLYASEGQPQHF
TRBV7-8	-	TRBJ2-7	-	TGTGCCAGCAGCTTAGACGACAATGTAGTGAGAGAGCAGTACTTC	CASSLDDNVVREQYF
TRBV5-4	TRBD1	TRBJ2-5	-	TGTGCCAGCAGCGCAAACAGGGGGCTAGGATCGACCCAGTACTTC	CASSANRGLGSTQYF
TRBV2	TRBD2	TRBJ2-3	-	TGTGCCAGCCAATCCGGGACTAGCTTAGATACGCAGTATTTT	CASQSGTSLDTQYF
TRBV6-1	-	TRBJ2-5	-	TGTGCCAGCAGTCTGACTGGGGAGACCCAGTACTTC	CASSLTGETQYF
TRBV11-2	-	TRBJ1-2	once	TGTGCCAGCAGCTCCTCCGCGGGGGCGACGGGCTACACCTTC	CASSSSAGATGYTF
TRBV7-3	TRBD1	TRBJ1-1	-	TGTGCCAGCAGCCCGACAGGGGGCACTGAAGCTTTCTTT	CASSPTGGTEAFF
TRBV10-3	-	TRBJ1-1	once	TGTGCCACCTCGGGGGGGATGAACACTGAAGCTTTCTTT	CATSGGMNTEAFF